This entry concerns a single T cell receptor beta chain. What it binds is not known. This record belongs to a study of identical twins. Study outcomes and limitations: The models systematically underestimated how much out-of-frame TCR alpha was shared in monozygotic twins. Fewer insertions characterized abundant cord blood beta clonotypes, whereas memory repertoires showed none. Interpretation of the results relied on cross-sectional statistical analysis and not on following the same donors.

This CDR3 spans 18 amino acids. With V trimmed by 4 bases and J by 4 bases, 16 bases remained unmatched. CDR1 is SGHAT, CDR2 FQNNGV, per germline. The donors were all healthy and Caucasian. From the 5' RACE reads, TCRdb called clonotypes with MiXCR, one entry per CDR3 protein. The sample holds more than 650,000 distinct CDR3 sequences; less than 7% are singletons and the top ten take 1.5% to 2%. The sequencing sample was made of naive T cells sorted from blood. The source is a man between 18 and 35 years old in good health. This sequence joins TRBV11-2 and TRBJ2-1; 7 bases agree with TRBD2. CDR3 sequence: CASSSQAGIPSGYNEQFF. In nucleotides, the CDR3 is TGTGCCAGCAGCTCCCAAGCGGGAATCCCTAGTGGGTACAATGAGCAGTTCTTC. Supplemented by reference TRBV11-2 and TRBJ2-1, the full variable domain reads EAGVAQSPRYKIIEKRQSVAFWCNPISGHATLYWYQQILGQGPKLLIQFQNNGVVDDSQLPKDRFSAERLKGVDSTLKIQPAKLEDSAVYLCASSSQAGIPSGYNEQFFGPGTRLTVL.